These T cell receptor beta chains were read from a single sample in a study of blood T cell repertoires in COVID-19. Profiled with immunoSEQ multiplex PCR; TCRdb holds only in-frame clones, not every one. The data show about 120,000 clones, 80% to 90% seen once. Sample: peripheral blood. The receptors were gathered from a man aged 35 to 55 with acute or convalescent COVID-19. CDR3s include the opening cysteine and the closing phenylalanine or tryptophan. Each record gives: clone size, J gene, D gene, V gene, CDR3 protein, CDR3 DNA. The D gene is left open where the match is weak. A clone size is listed for some rows: how often the clone was seen (once, few, many), or a class if it is expanded.

NA	TRBJ2-1	TRBD2	TRBV23-1	CASSPQAGAGGDEQFF	TGCGCCAGCAGTCCACAGGCGGGAGCGGGAGGAGATGAGCAGTTCTTC
NA	TRBJ1-4	TRBD1	TRBV7-8	CASSQGVEKLFF	TGTGCCAGCAGTCAGGGGGTAGAAAAACTGTTTTTT
few	TRBJ2-3	NA	TRBV5-1	CASRHGVAAGTDTQYF	TGCGCCAGCAGACACGGGGTAGCGGCGGGCACAGATACGCAGTATTTT
NA	TRBJ2-5	TRBD2	TRBV10-3	CAISAGVQETQYF	TGTGCCATCTCAGCGGGGGTTCAAGAGACCCAGTACTTC
NA	TRBJ1-2	NA	TRBV6-5	CASSYSDRSSYTF	TGTGCCAGCAGTTACTCCGACAGGTCTAGCTACACCTTC
NA	TRBJ2-1	TRBD1	TRBV4-2	CASSREGQGANEQFF	TGTGCCAGCAGCCGAGAGGGACAGGGGGCGAATGAGCAGTTCTTC
NA	TRBJ1-2	NA	TRBV4-1	CASSQVAGVFDYGYTF	TGCGCCAGCAGCCAAGTTGCGGGGGTTTTCGACTATGGCTACACCTTC
NA	TRBJ2-5	TRBD1	TRBV2	CASSLPGQGTETQYF	TGTGCCAGCAGTCTTCCGGGACAGGGAACAGAGACCCAGTACTTC
NA	TRBJ2-3	TRBD1	TRBV7-2	CASSLVGTESDTQYF	TGTGCCAGCAGCTTAGTGGGGACAGAGTCAGATACGCAGTATTTT
NA	TRBJ2-1	TRBD1	TRBV9	CASSVDGQGMGNEQFF	TGTGCCAGCAGCGTAGATGGACAGGGGATGGGCAATGAGCAGTTCTTC
once	TRBJ1-2	TRBD1	TRBV7-9	CASSYGTGGYGYTF	TGTGCCAGCAGCTATGGGACAGGGGGGTATGGCTACACCTTC
NA	TRBJ2-5	TRBD2	TRBV18	CASSPRELAAETQYF	TGTGCCAGCTCACCACGTGAACTAGCGGCAGAGACCCAGTACTTC
NA	TRBJ2-1	NA	TRBV4-1	CASSQEGLAGASSYNEQFF	TGCGCCAGCAGCCAAGAGGGGCTCGCGGGGGCAAGCTCCTACAATGAGCAGTTCTTC
NA	TRBJ2-5	TRBD1	TRBV3-1/TRBV3-2	CATRSRGRETQYF	TGTGCCACCAGGAGTAGGGGGCGGGAGACCCAGTACTTC
NA	TRBJ1-3	NA	TRBV3-1/TRBV3-2	CASSTLRELPGNTIYF	TGTGCCAGCAGCACCCTCCGGGAGCTGCCTGGAAACACCATATATTTT
NA	TRBJ2-1	TRBD2	TRBV5-1	CASYRGEGPYNEQFF	TGCGCCAGCTACCGGGGGGAGGGCCCCTACAATGAGCAGTTCTTC
once	TRBJ2-5	TRBD1	TRBV5-5	CASSLVTGQETQYF	TGTGCCAGCAGCTTGGTGACAGGGCAAGAGACCCAGTACTTC
once	TRBJ2-2	NA	TRBV2	CASSQRNTGELFF	TGTGCCAGCAGCCAGCGAAACACCGGGGAGCTGTTTTTT
NA	TRBJ2-7	NA	TRBV7-2	CASSLSAESSYEQYF	TGTGCCAGCAGCTTATCGGCGGAGAGCTCCTACGAGCAGTACTTC
once	TRBJ1-1	NA	TRBV19	CATSVVMNTEAFF	TGTGCCACCTCAGTCGTTATGAACACTGAAGCTTTCTTT
once	TRBJ2-1	TRBD2	TRBV6-5	CASSLAGYLNEQFF	TGTGCCAGCAGTTTAGCGGGGTATCTTAATGAGCAGTTCTTC
once	TRBJ2-1	NA	TRBV6-5	CATRVYNEQFF	TGTGCCACGCGGGTTTACAATGAGCAGTTCTTC
NA	TRBJ1-2	NA	TRBV2	CASSNTDRYSGYTF	TGTGCCAGCAGTAACACCGACAGATACTCTGGCTACACCTTC
NA	TRBJ1-5	NA	TRBV6-5	CASMVGGNQPQHF	TGTGCCAGCATGGTCGGGGGCAATCAGCCCCAGCATTTT
NA	TRBJ1-2	NA	TRBV30	CAWGDIHGYTF	TGTGCCTGGGGGGACATCCACGGCTACACCTTC
few	TRBJ1-3	TRBD1	TRBV10-3	CAISDRTGGPGNTIYF	TGTGCCATCAGTGATAGGACAGGAGGTCCTGGAAACACCATATATTTT
NA	TRBJ2-2	TRBD2	TRBV30	CACPPRGGRARTGELFF	TGTGCCTGTCCCCCCCGTGGCGGGAGGGCCCGTACCGGGGAGCTGTTTTTT